These T cell receptor beta chains were read from a single sample in a study of early T cells in non-severe SARS-CoV-2 infection. One entry per CDR3 protein, called by TCRdb with MiXCR from the 5' RACE reads. This table has around 56,000 distinct CDR3 sequences, roughly 7.8% appearing once. The sample was whole blood, taken at baseline. The receptors were gathered from an adult who was a healthcare worker with PCR-confirmed SARS-CoV-2 infection or an uninfected control (not recorded which). CDR3s include the opening cysteine and the closing phenylalanine or tryptophan. Fields, in order: J gene, V gene, D gene, clone size, CDR3 protein, CDR3 DNA. The D gene is left open where the match is weak. The size entry is marked missing in some rows and otherwise reads once, few, many or a size class.

J gene: TRBJ1-2
V gene: TRBV20-1
D gene: TRBD1
clone size: .
CDR3 protein: CSARDPATGFYGYTF
CDR3 DNA: TGCAGTGCTAGAGATCCCGCGACAGGGTTCTATGGCTACACCTTC

J gene: TRBJ1-2
V gene: TRBV20-1
D gene: .
clone size: few
CDR3 protein: CSAGDDNYGYTF
CDR3 DNA: TGCAGTGCGGGTGACGATAACTATGGCTACACCTTC

J gene: TRBJ2-5
V gene: TRBV18
D gene: TRBD2
clone size: many
CDR3 protein: CASSQRQSGTLQETQYF
CDR3 DNA: TGTGCCAGCTCGCAACGGCAAAGCGGGACCCTCCAAGAGACCCAGTACTTC

J gene: TRBJ2-3
V gene: TRBV2
D gene: TRBD2
clone size: few
CDR3 protein: CASRRRTSGGLDTQYF
CDR3 DNA: TGTGCCAGCAGACGTAGGACTAGCGGGGGTCTGGATACGCAGTATTTT

J gene: TRBJ1-5
V gene: TRBV19
D gene: .
clone size: few
CDR3 protein: CASSLSGTLLNQPQHF
CDR3 DNA: TGTGCCAGTAGCCTATCCGGGACACTCCTTAATCAGCCCCAGCATTTT

J gene: TRBJ1-1
V gene: TRBV6-6
D gene: .
clone size: many
CDR3 protein: CASRQMNTEAFF
CDR3 DNA: TGTGCCAGCAGGCAGATGAACACTGAAGCTTTCTTT

J gene: TRBJ2-7
V gene: TRBV28
D gene: .
clone size: many
CDR3 protein: CASKGGREDEQYF
CDR3 DNA: TGTGCCAGCAAGGGGGGCAGGGAAGACGAGCAGTACTTC

J gene: TRBJ2-1
V gene: TRBV28
D gene: .
clone size: .
CDR3 protein: CASSSRSPYNEQFF
CDR3 DNA: TGTGCCAGCAGTTCTAGGTCCCCCTACAATGAGCAGTTCTTC

J gene: TRBJ2-7
V gene: TRBV7-9
D gene: .
clone size: .
CDR3 protein: CASIPLNGGGSYEQYF
CDR3 DNA: TGTGCCAGCATACCCTTAAACGGGGGAGGTTCCTACGAGCAGTACTTC

J gene: TRBJ2-3
V gene: TRBV9
D gene: .
clone size: few
CDR3 protein: CASSANRVTDTQYF
CDR3 DNA: TGTGCCAGCAGCGCAAACAGGGTCACAGATACGCAGTATTTT

J gene: TRBJ2-3
V gene: TRBV3-1
D gene: .
clone size: .
CDR3 protein: CASSQEYRDTQYF
CDR3 DNA: TGTGCCAGCAGCCAAGAGTACAGAGATACGCAGTATTTT